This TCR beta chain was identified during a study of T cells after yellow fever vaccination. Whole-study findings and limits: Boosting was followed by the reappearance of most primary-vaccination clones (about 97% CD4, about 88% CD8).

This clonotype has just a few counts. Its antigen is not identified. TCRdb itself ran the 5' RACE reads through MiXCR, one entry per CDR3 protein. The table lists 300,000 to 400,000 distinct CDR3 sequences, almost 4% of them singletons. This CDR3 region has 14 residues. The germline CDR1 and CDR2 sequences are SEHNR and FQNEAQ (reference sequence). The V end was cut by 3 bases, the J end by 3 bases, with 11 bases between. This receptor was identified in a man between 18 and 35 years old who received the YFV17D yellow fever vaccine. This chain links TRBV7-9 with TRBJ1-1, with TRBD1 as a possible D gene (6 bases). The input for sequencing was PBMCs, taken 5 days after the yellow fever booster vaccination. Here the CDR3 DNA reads TGTGCCAGCAGCTTTGGGGGACAAGACACTGAAGCTTTCTTT. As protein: CASSFGGQDTEAFF.